This T cell receptor beta chain was observed in a study of blood T cells in healthy people across ages (dated by TCRdb to the mid-2010s). Looking at the study overall: In model experiments, roughly one uniquely barcoded TCR beta cDNA molecule per two T cells was captured by template switching. Using deep sequencing normalized with unique cDNA molecular identifiers, the study measured how TCR beta repertoire diversity changes with age. To avoid experimental bias, donors of different ages were spread randomly across the sequencing lanes. The study analyzed two additional independent replicas of 1 million unique cDNA reads from the same blood draw for two donors, one aged 18 to 30 and one aged 80 or older. The donors were divided into four age groups: young (average approximately 17 years), middle-aged (roughly 42), aged (under 70) and long-lived (nearly 85). General findings and caveats noted by the study authors: Total diversity estimates from one million sequenced T cells were considered lower bounds and underestimates. Since profiling was done on bulk unsorted PBMCs, naive and antigen-experienced compartments could not be conclusively compared. Compared with the aged group, more naive CD4+ T cells, fewer expanded clones and increased TCR diversity were shown by the long-lived group, suggesting age selection. Observed TCR beta diversity correlated strongly with the percentage of naive T cells measured by flow cytometry. As age increased, observed TCR beta diversity per million T cells dropped in a roughly linear way, and a significant reduction was already evident by age roughly 36. Donor CMV infection status was unknown, potentially confounding age-related changes in expanded clonotypes.

Comment on this clonotype: It lacks a known antigen. No base quality information exists; no much larger clone differs at one position.

The library was prepared using 5' RACE. The instrument was an Illumina HiSeq 2500. The second PCR ran for about 6 to 11 cycles and used a J-beta primer mix along with a sample-barcoded 5' primer. A template-switch 5' adaptor carrying 12 random nucleotides introduced a unique molecular identifier onto each TCR beta cDNA molecule. Each sample yielded at least 3 million CDR3-containing paired-end reads. The Mint cDNA synthesis kit, primed by a TRBC-specific oligonucleotide, was used to synthesize first-strand cDNA from all RNA. Following uracil-DNA glycosylase treatment, all cDNA underwent a first 18-cycle PCR with the universal primers M1SS and BC2_uni_R. The authors' pipeline ran thus. For normalization, 1 million high-quality reads, each with a distinct molecular identifier, were randomly selected from each sample. Reads sharing molecular identifiers were discarded rather than binned into consensus sequences. MiTCR, set to a Q25 quality threshold and the strictest error-elimination algorithm, was used for CDR3 identification, clonotype clustering and error correction. A nonparametric unseen species model with Euler transformation was used to estimate lower-bound total TCR beta diversity. TCRdb passed the public sequencing reads through fastp at Q25 and MiXCR, retaining productive beta sequences. Here each entry gathers all rows of one CDR3 protein and keeps the most common genes and DNA. TCRdb, not the original authors, processed these V and J calls. For this sample there are roughly 830,000 distinct CDR3 sequences; about 59% appear just once. 25% to 35% of the sample is taken by the ten largest.

Systemically healthy Caucasian individuals from Russia, 35 to 50 in total and aged about 6 to 100 years, were included as donors. Approximately 9.3 milliliters of peripheral blood were collected from each donor into EDTA-treated Vacutainer tubes. Ficoll-Paque density-gradient centrifugation was used to isolate PBMCs, with at least 7 million per sample. Total RNA, at least 6 micrograms per sample, was extracted from PBMCs with Trizol reagent. For every donor, an aliquot of PBMCs went through flow cytometry to measure the percentages of naive CD45RAhigh/CD27high T cells. V is shortened by 5 bases, J by 4 bases, and the region joining them spans 14 bases. CDR1 and CDR2 are read off the germline V gene (reference sequence) as SEHNR and FQNEAQ. From the cysteine up to the phenylalanine, the CDR3 has a length of 14 residues. Only the CDR3 part of the read is kept: 42 bases, read in frame from the first base.

Sequenced material: blood. Rearrangement joined TRBV7-9 to TRBJ1-2; TRBD1 is a weak D gene call, 6 bases matching. The TCR was taken from a man younger than 40 in good health. The CDR3 reads CASSQGQGSYGYTF. The base sequence is TGTGCCAGCAGCCAGGGGCAGGGGAGCTATGGCTACACCTTC.